The present TCR beta chain was sequenced within a study of blood T cell repertoires in COVID-19. This CDR3 is 14 amino acids long. The V segment lost 5 bases and the J segment 5 bases; nucleotides outside the gene matches: 5. Germline lookup yields CDR1 SGHAT and CDR2 FQNNGV. Per the original data handling: For nucleated cells, counts were estimated from reference gene primer amplification. Produced via immunoSEQ multiplex PCR; TCRdb's table is partial and in-frame only. Clone size and the V and J calls come from that table; the DNA yielded D and trimming. The repertoire holds a few hundred thousand clones, about 86% seen once, with 3.6% in the top ten.

Sequencing was carried out using peripheral blood. This receptor was identified in a young man with active or convalescent COVID-19. The chain employs TRBV11-2 and TRBJ2-7; 11 bases are shared with TRBD1. The CDR3 spells CASSTRTGGHEQYF. CDR3 DNA sequence: TGTGCCAGCAGCACACGGACAGGGGGCCACGAGCAGTACTTC.